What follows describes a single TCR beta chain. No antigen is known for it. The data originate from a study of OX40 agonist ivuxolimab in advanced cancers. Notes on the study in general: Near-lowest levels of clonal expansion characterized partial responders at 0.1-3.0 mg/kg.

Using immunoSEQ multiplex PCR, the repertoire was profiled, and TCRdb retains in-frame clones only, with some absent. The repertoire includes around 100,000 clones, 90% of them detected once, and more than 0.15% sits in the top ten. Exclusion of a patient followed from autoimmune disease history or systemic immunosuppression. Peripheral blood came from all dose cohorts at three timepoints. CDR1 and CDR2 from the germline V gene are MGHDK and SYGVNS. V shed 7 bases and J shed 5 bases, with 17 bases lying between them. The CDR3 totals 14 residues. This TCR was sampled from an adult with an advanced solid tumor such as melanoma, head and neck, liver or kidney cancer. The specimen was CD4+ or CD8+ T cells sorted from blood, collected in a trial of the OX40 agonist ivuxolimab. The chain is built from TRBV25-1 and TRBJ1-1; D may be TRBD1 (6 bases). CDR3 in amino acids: CASTPAGAPTEAFF. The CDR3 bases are TGTGCCAGCACCCCCGCGGGGGCGCCGACTGAAGCTTTCTTT.